This TCR beta chain was profiled in a study of blood T cell repertoires in COVID-19. Measured with immunoSEQ multiplex PCR; TCRdb has only the in-frame clones, and not every one. The data contain about 50,000 clones, nearly 90% of them singletons. The sequence was collected from a man at least 80 years old with active or convalescent COVID-19. Sequenced material: peripheral blood.

The CDR3 DNA follows: TGCGCCAGCAGCCACTCGGCAGGCATAGGGGATGAGCAGTTCTTC. Residues: CASSHSAGIGDEQFF. J is TRBJ2-1 and V is TRBV4-3; possibly TRBD1 for D (5 bases). In germline, CDR1 is LGHNA, CDR2 YSLEER. This CDR3 spans 15 amino acids. With 3 bases removed from V and 8 bases from J, the gap between germline ends came to 17 bases.